This TCR beta chain appears in the sequencing data of a study of CD8 T cells in ankylosing spondylitis. Comment on this clonotype: Its antigen remains unidentified.

Study results and limitations: Reportedly, disease-linked clones are significantly enriched in ankylosing spondylitis patients' matched synovial fluid. Clones linked to the disease showed a CD8+ phenotype. They occurred at relatively low frequencies in peripheral blood. Typical of ankylosing spondylitis blood, it appeared, was a TCR beta motif of 7 or 8 highly homologous variants.

Libraries for TCR beta were made by quantitative 5'-RACE with molecular barcodes. MiXCR, applied by TCRdb to the 5' RACE reads, yields one record per CDR3 protein. The sample contains around 430,000 distinct CDR3 sequences, roughly 17% of which appear only once. The CDR3 sequence is 11 residues long. Trimming removed 9 bases at V and 5 bases at J, with 10 bases between. From germline, CDR1 is KGHDR and CDR2 SFDVKD. The material sequenced was blood, either unsorted or a sorted T cell fraction (not recorded which). The rearrangement links TRBV24-1 to TRBJ2-7; D gene unclear. The clonotype was recovered from a male donor with ankylosing spondylitis. This CDR3 is CATQYTHEQYF. For the CDR3, the DNA is TGTGCCACCCAATATACCCACGAGCAGTACTTC.